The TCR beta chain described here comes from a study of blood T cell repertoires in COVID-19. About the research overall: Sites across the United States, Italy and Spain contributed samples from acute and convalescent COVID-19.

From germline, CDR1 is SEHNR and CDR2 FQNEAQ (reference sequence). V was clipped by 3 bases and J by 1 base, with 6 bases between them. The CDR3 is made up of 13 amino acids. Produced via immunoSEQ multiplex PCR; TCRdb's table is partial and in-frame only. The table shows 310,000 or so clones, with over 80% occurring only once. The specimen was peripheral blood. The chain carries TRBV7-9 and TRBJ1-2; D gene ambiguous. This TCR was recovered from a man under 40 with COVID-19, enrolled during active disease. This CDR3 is CASSFGDNYGYTF. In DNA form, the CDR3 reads TGTGCCAGCAGCTTCGGGGATAACTATGGCTACACCTTC.